This T cell receptor beta chain came from a study of T cells in severe cutaneous drug reactions. Study as a whole: Naranjo and ALDEN algorithms identified the culprit drug.

The donors had carbamazepine-induced Stevens-Johnson syndrome or toxic epidermal necrolysis. As regards this clonotype: The antigen remains undetermined.

CDR3 length: 13 residues. Germline assignment: CDR1 SQVTM and CDR2 ANQGSEA. General study findings and limits: In carbamazepine-induced Stevens-Johnson syndrome or toxic epidermal necrolysis, TRBV12-4 averaged approximately 30% in blister cells and 5% to 6% in PBMC.

Libraries were made by iRepertoire multiplex PCR with TCR subtype-specific primers for bulk and single-cell sequencing. Multiplex PCR targeting V, D and J genes made bulk TCR beta libraries. Input for bulk TCR libraries: roughly 100-550 ng RNA per sample. No DNA is given; TCRdb re-called the multiplex PCR reads and lists each CDR3 protein once. The repertoire table contains about 10,000 distinct CDR3 sequences. The chain uses TRBV29-1 and TRBJ2-2. Sequencing input: cells from a skin blister. The receptor was derived from a human donor with Stevens-Johnson syndrome, a severe cutaneous drug reaction. CDR3 loop: CSVDTQNTGELFF.